This TCR beta chain is drawn from a study of blood T cell repertoires in COVID-19 (dated by TCRdb to between 2020 and 2021). About the investigation overall: Samples covering the acute and convalescent phases of COVID-19 were provided by collaborators in the United States, Italy and Spain. The prospective study material was composed of cDNA or gDNA derived from T cells, B-cell-depleted T cells, or PBMCs. The dataset comprised deeply sampled blood TCRbeta repertoires from subjects exposed to, actively infected with, or recovered from COVID-19. The repertoires were released in a freely available public database meant as a resource for research on the immune response to SARS-CoV-2. The samples were drawn from the first 160 participants of the ongoing ImmuneRACE study and from 1,254 subjects provided by 6 global collaborators. A de-identified subject ID, COVID-19 status, age in years and sex were almost always included in the sample metadata. Where HLA class I and class II types were available, the types were taken from metadata supplied by the sample provider, not from assay-based typing.

TCRbeta CDR3 regions were amplified from genomic DNA using the immunoSEQ Assay, a bias-controlled multiplex PCR. Per the source publication's procedure: Within the assay, amplification of reference gene primers was used to estimate how many nucleated cells each sample contained. Sequence reads were collapsed and filtered to measure the absolute abundance of every unique TCRbeta CDR3 rearrangement. For each sample, productive Simpson clonality was calculated by taking the square root of Simpson's diversity index across productive rearrangements. In TCRdb, the immuneACCESS table is reduced to in-frame sequences with V and J assigned. These tables do not hold every clone; where another copy was compared, an unresolved V gene accounts for under half, and the others remain unexplained. The V and J calls and clone size are taken from that table; D and trimming were inferred from the DNA. In all, the sample holds under 350,000 clones, and approximately 83% of those were seen once. The ten top clones hold about 4.2% of the sample.

General study outcomes and caveats: How much clinical and demographic metadata was included differed by source and by participant, and the metadata was provided uncurated.

In the prospective study, participants were roughly 18 to 100 years old, resided in fewer than 25 geographic areas of the United States, and were enrolled through a virtual design. Cohort assignment in the prospective study relied on participant-reported clinical history from a screening survey and a study questionnaire. Mobile phlebotomists in the prospective study collected whole blood, serum and a nasopharyngeal or oropharyngeal swab from every participant. Over an approximately 2-month period, participants in the prospective study had the option of providing additional blood draws and questionnaires. Blood samples from the prospective study were shipped frozen or at room temperature prior to DNA extraction. The CDR3 covers 14 residues, taking in both the cysteine and the phenylalanine. Only the CDR3 DNA is retained, 42 bases long and in frame from the first base. V is pruned by 7 bases and J by 3 bases, leaving 6 bases of the junction without a gene match. CDR1 and CDR2 (SNHLY, FYNNEI) derive from the germline V gene.

As to this clone: It lacks a known antigen. No much larger clone exists at a distance of one base, and base qualities are not known.

What was sequenced was PBMCs or T cells enriched from blood (not recorded which). The chain uses TRBV2 and TRBJ1-5; 7 bases in the junction line up with TRBD1. The TCR was taken from a middle-aged woman with acute COVID-19. The sequence in DNA is TGTGCCAGCATGGGACAGAGAAACAATCAGCCCCAGCATTTT. Translated, it gives CASMGQRNNQPQHF.